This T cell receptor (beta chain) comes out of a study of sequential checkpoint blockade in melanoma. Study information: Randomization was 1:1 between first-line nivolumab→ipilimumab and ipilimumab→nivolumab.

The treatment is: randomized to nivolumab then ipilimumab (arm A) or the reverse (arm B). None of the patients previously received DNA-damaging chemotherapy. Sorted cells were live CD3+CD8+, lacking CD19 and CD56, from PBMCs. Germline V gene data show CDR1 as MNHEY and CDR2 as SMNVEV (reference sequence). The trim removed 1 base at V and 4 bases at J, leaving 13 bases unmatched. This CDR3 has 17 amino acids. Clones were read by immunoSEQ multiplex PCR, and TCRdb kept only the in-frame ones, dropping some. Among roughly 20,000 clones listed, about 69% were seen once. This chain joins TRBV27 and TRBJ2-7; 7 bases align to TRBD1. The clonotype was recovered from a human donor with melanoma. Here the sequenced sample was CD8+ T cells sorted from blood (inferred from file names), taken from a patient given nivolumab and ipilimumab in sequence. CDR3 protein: CASSLYKRLDRIYEQYF. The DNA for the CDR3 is TGTGCCAGCAGTTTATATAAAAGATTGGACAGGATTTACGAGCAGTACTTC.